This T cell receptor beta chain is from a study of cytomegalovirus exposure and HLA in healthy donors. Study summary: Early released data had approximately 86 million unique TCRs, all coming from HLA-typed donors.

Amplification used 60 Vbeta primers and 13 Jbeta primers. TCRdb keeps only in-frame clones here, not all; method: immunoSEQ multiplex PCR. The data show around 64,000 clones, 85% seen once. This CDR3 is built from 16 residues. Per germline, CDR1 LNHDA and CDR2 SQIVND (reference sequence). The junction had 4 bases not matched to a gene; V was cut back by 1 base and J by 0 bases. The rearrangement joins TRBV19 to TRBJ2-3, with 7 bases identical to TRBD2. This clonotype was obtained from a female donor in good health and CMV-seronegative. The specimen sequenced was PBMCs. The CDR3, as DNA: TGTGCCAGTAGTATAGGAGGGCGGGGGAGCACAGATACGCAGTATTTT. It translates to CASSIGGRGSTDTQYF.